What follows describes a single T cell receptor (beta chain). This receptor's antigen is unknown. The junction and the germline gene differ at one end; a read error may be behind it. These data originate in a study of Tregs in tolerant kidney transplant recipients (dated by TCRdb to 2018 to 2020). Some background on the complete study: The study applied TCRbeta sequencing to find donor-specific regulatory T cells before combined kidney and bone marrow transplantation and then followed those same cells after transplant. In a few healthy controls, several methods of expanding Tregs specific for an allogeneic donor were compared by TCRbeta repertoire sequencing. General findings and caveats noted by the study authors: The most biologically relevant and donor-specific TCRbeta repertoire appeared to be identified by expanding Tregs with activated donor B cells. The study was limited by small patient numbers, and the findings need validation in larger populations and under other immunosuppression protocols. Biological reproducibility was not directly assessed, although technical replication error appeared to be minimal.

CDR1 and CDR2 are read off the germline V gene (reference sequence) as SSHAT and FNYEAQ. From its cysteine to its phenylalanine, the CDR3 spans 13 amino acids. Only CDR3 DNA is held: 39 bases, read in frame from base 1. For TCRbeta CDR3 sequencing, genomic DNA was extracted from sorted cells using the QIAGEN DNeasy Blood and Tissue Kit. High-throughput TCRbeta CDR3 sequencing was carried out commercially through immunoSEQ, with PCR amplification with bias correction and internal controls included. The authors' pipeline ran thus. Unique productive TCRbeta sequences were defined by CDR3 nucleotide sequence where primers matched, otherwise by CDR3 amino acid sequence with Vbeta and Jbeta genes. As a correction for sorting error, sequences shared between sorted populations at a frequency ratio of 2:1 or less were discarded, and the remaining shared sequences were assigned to the higher population. Sequences were defined as donor-reactive when expanded at least 5-fold in CFSE-low cells versus unstimulated cells and present at a frequency of at least 0.01% in CFSE-low cells. Repertoire divergence was quantified by Jensen-Shannon divergence using the top 100 TCRbeta sequences ranked by frequency. When a sample had multiple sequencing runs, each run was corrected for sorting error separately and the runs were then pooled. TCRdb's version of the immuneACCESS table is confined to in-frame rearrangements and falls short of the full clone set. An unresolved V gene accounts for under half of the shortfall where checked; the remainder is of unknown origin. V and J calls and clone size are as listed in that table; D and trimming were resolved from the DNA. Counted in this sample were approximately 260,000 clones; around 81% of them appeared once. Together, the top ten hold about 0.58% of the sample.

Thawed PBMCs were FACS-sorted into unstimulated Tregs (CD4+CD25+CD127-), CD4+ non-Tregs (CD4+CD25-), CD4 cells and CD8 cells. Healthy control blood was obtained either as purchased buffy coats or from healthy volunteers. Healthy control blood was processed by Ficoll density gradient to PBMCs and cryopreserved; patient PBMCs were collected before and after transplant. This sequence originates from a human donor in good health. The chain was built from TRBV7-7 and TRBJ2-5; the D gene is perhaps TRBD1, on 6 matching bases. Sample: CD4+ T cells from blood. The bases read TGTGCTAGCAGCCACAGGGTGGAAGAGACCCAGTACTTC. Translated, this is CASSHRVEETQYF. Joined to the reference TRBV7-7 and TRBJ2-5 proteins, this CDR3 gives the full variable domain: GAGVSQSPRYKVTKRGQDVTLRCDPISSHATLYWYQQALGQGPEFLTYFNYEAQPDKSGLPSDRFSAERPEGSISTLTIQRTEQRDSAMYRCASSHRVEETQYFGPGTRLLVL.